The 26 T cell receptor beta chains below all came from one sample that was sequenced in a study of T-cell reconstitution after alpha-beta-depleted transplantation in children (dated by TCRdb to the mid-2010s). The treatment or condition label for this specimen denotes: allogeneic hematopoietic cell transplantation with graft depleted of TCRalphabeta T cells and CD19 B cells. The library was produced with PCR. Data came from an Illumina HiSeq 2500. TCR libraries were prepared with molecular barcoding, using unique molecular identifiers to normalize TCRbeta repertoire quantification. TCRdb ran its own pipeline on the public reads, namely fastp trimming at Q25 and MiXCR clone calling, and kept in-frame beta chains. For every CDR3 protein sequence, its rows merge into one entry that carries the most common genes and DNA. In all, the sample holds 95,000 to 120,000 distinct CDR3 sequences, and 5.5% to 6.5% of those were seen once. Clones ranked in the top ten supply about 23% of the sample.

The specimen comprised PBMCs, mostly from graft donor cells, sampled 360 days after TCRalphabeta/CD19-depleted stem cell transplant. The receptors derive from a male patient between 2 and 10 years old who had a stem cell transplant for acute lymphoblastic leukemia, so the T cells may come from the graft donor.

This clonotype has ten or more counts. The rearrangement joins TRBV5-1 to TRBJ2-7; possibly TRBD1 for D (5 bases). Per the germline V gene, CDR1 is SGHRS and CDR2 is YFSETQ. The CDR3 is 12 residues long. The V and J ends lost 2 bases and 6 bases respectively, with 9 bases between them. The CDR3 DNA follows: TGCGCCAGCAGCTTTCCAGGGTCCGAGCAGTACTTC. It specifies CASSFPGSEQYF.

This clonotype was observed at least ten times. J is TRBJ2-3 and V is TRBV28, with 7 bases fitting TRBD1. Trimming took 5 bases from V and 0 from J; bases not matched to a gene: 11. The CDR3 runs to 17 residues. CDR1 is MDHEN and CDR2 is SYDVKM in the germline V gene. CDR3 in amino acids: CASSPVPGTESTDTQYF. DNA for the CDR3: TGTGCCAGCAGTCCAGTGCCCGGGACAGAGAGCACAGATACGCAGTATTTT.

This clonotype was seen repeatedly, ten times or more. The chain carries TRBV20-1 and TRBJ2-3, with D unclear. The CDR3 is 14 amino acids. Germline CDR1 is DFQATT and CDR2 is SNEGSKA (reference sequence). Trimming shortened V by 6 bases and J by 2 bases, and 15 bases separated the two germline ends. The CDR3 loop reads CSASQYYITDTQYF. DNA for the CDR3: TGCAGTGCCAGCCAATACTATATCACAGATACGCAGTATTTT.

This clonotype was picked up many times. V usage is TRBV28 and J usage is TRBJ2-4, with 8 bases aligning to TRBD2. The germline gives CDR1 MDHEN, CDR2 SYDVKM. The CDR3 runs 18 residues. The V gene end was trimmed by 1 base and the J gene end by 0 bases; junction bases not matched to a gene: 8. DNA for the CDR3: TGTGCCAGCAGTTTATACCGGGGGCGGGGGGTAGCCAAAAACATTCAGTACTTC. Translating it yields CASSLYRGRGVAKNIQYF.

This clonotype turned up a few times. The chain links TRBV4-2 to TRBJ2-5, with TRBD2 as a possible D gene (6 bases). CDR3 size: 17 residues. V lost 0 bases, J lost 5 bases, and 19 bases lay in between. Germline-derived CDR1 and CDR2 are LGHNA and YNFKEQ. This CDR3 is CASSQEGVRGGGETQYF. DNA for the CDR3: TGTGCCAGCAGCCAAGAAGGTGTGCGAGGCGGAGGGGAGACCCAGTACTTC.

This clonotype turned up a few times. The chain employs TRBV4-3 and TRBJ1-2, with D unresolved. Germline V gene lookup returns CDR1 LGHNA and CDR2 YSLEER. The ends were cut back, 3 bases at V and 4 bases at J, with 24 bases in the middle. This CDR3 region has 18 residues. CDR3 protein: CASSHLPETSKGGYGYTF. The DNA of the CDR3 is TGCGCCAGCAGCCACCTCCCCGAGACTAGCAAAGGCGGCTATGGCTACACCTTC.

This clonotype was detected many times. The chain recombines TRBV24-1 with TRBJ2-7, with D possibly TRBD1 on 6 matching bases. The CDR3 has 11 amino acids. The germline gives CDR1 KGHDR, CDR2 SFDVKD. The V and J ends lost 7 bases and 5 bases respectively, with 8 bases between them. The CDR3: CATRQGNEQYF. The CDR3 nucleotides are TGTGCCACCAGGCAGGGGAACGAGCAGTACTTC.

This clonotype was counted between two and nine times. This chain joins TRBV29-1 and TRBJ2-7; 7 bases line up with TRBD1. Germline CDR1 SQVTM, CDR2 ANQGSEA. Trimming took 4 bases from V and 0 from J; bases not matched to a gene: 9. This CDR3 is 15 amino acids long. CDR3 in DNA: TGCAGCGTTGGGACCGGGACAGCCTTCTCCTACGAGCAGTACTTC. Translating it yields CSVGTGTAFSYEQYF.

This clonotype was counted only a few times. This chain joins TRBV7-3 and TRBJ2-3, with TRBD2 matching over 8 bases. The CDR3 covers 16 residues. V was pared by 4 bases and J by 2 bases, with 8 bases of the junction left unmatched. Germline CDR1 reads SGHTA; CDR2 reads FQGTGA. The CDR3 here is CASSSLAGRSTDTQYF. CDR3 nucleotide sequence: TGTGCCAGCAGCTCCTTAGCGGGGAGATCCACAGATACGCAGTATTTT.

This clonotype has at least ten counts. The CDR3, as DNA: TGTGCCAGCAGCTTAGGGTTTGGGGGTGAGCAGTTCTTC. This translates into CASSLGFGGEQFF. The chain links TRBV7-9 to TRBJ2-1; D is tentatively TRBD1 or TRBD2 (5 bases each). Germline V gene lookup returns CDR1 SEHNR and CDR2 FQNEAQ (reference sequence). The CDR3 contains 13 residues. The V and J ends lost 1 base and 9 bases respectively, with 10 bases between them.

This clonotype was detected many times. J is TRBJ2-1 and V is TRBV12-5, with D possibly TRBD2 on 6 matching bases. This CDR3 spans 14 amino acids. The germline V gene has CDR1 LGHNT and CDR2 FRNRAP. Trimming shortened V by 1 base and J by 8 bases, and 12 bases separated the two germline ends. The CDR3: CASGLGKGRHEQFF. CDR3 DNA: TGTGCTAGTGGTTTGGGAAAGGGGAGGCATGAGCAGTTCTTC.

J is TRBJ2-5 and V is TRBV7-3; 7 nucleotides match TRBD2. CDR3 length: 15 amino acids. In germline, CDR1 is SGHTA, CDR2 FQGTGA. The junction had 11 bases not matched to a gene; V was cut back by 5 bases and J by 5 bases. The CDR3 nucleotides are TGTGCCAGCAGCCACATTGGCGGGAGTAGTGAGACCCAGTACTTC. Amino acid sequence: CASSHIGGSSETQYF.

This clonotype came up many times. The chain uses TRBV2 and TRBJ2-2; D is unclear. This CDR3 region has 12 residues. Germline CDR1 SNHLY, CDR2 FYNNEI. V shed 6 bases and J shed 7 bases, with 9 bases lying between them. Here the CDR3 DNA reads TGTGCCAGCAGGGCCGACGTCGGGGAGCTGTTTTTT. This codes for CASRADVGELFF.

This clonotype was found many times. This rearrangement joins TRBV4-2 to TRBJ2-1; tentatively, D is TRBD1 or TRBD2 (6 bases each). Deletions cut 4 bases from V and 7 bases from J, with 20 bases between. Germline CDR1 LGHNA, CDR2 YNFKEQ. This CDR3 comprises 16 residues. The chain's CDR3 is CASSPPVGGTGNEQFF. Here the CDR3 DNA reads TGTGCCAGCAGCCCTCCTGTGGGGGGCACGGGGAATGAGCAGTTCTTC.

This clonotype was seen at least ten times. The chain has TRBV7-6 and TRBJ2-3; 12 nucleotides line up with TRBD2. J gave up 1 base and V 5 bases, and 4 bases lay outside the gene matches. CDR1 is SGHVS and CDR2 is FNYEAQ in the germline V gene. This CDR3 contains 16 residues. Here the CDR3 reads CASSEGLAGGTDTQYF. The CDR3 coding sequence is TGTGCCAGCAGCGAGGGACTAGCGGGCGGCACAGATACGCAGTATTTT.

This clonotype was seen at least ten times. The gene calls are TRBV7-9 and TRBJ2-7; D is possibly TRBD1 or TRBD2 (5 bases each). V was clipped by 5 bases and J by 1 base, with 18 bases between them. The CDR3 is 16 amino acids. Germline CDR1 is SEHNR and CDR2 is FQNEAQ (reference sequence). The CDR3 DNA is TGTGCCAGCAGCCGGGACGCCCCTAGGTATTCCTACGAGCAGTACTTC. It encodes CASSRDAPRYSYEQYF.

This clonotype came up many times. This chain uses TRBV10-3 with TRBJ2-2; the match to TRBD1 covers 10 bases. The length of the CDR3 is 16 residues. The V gene's germline CDR1 is ENHRY and CDR2 SYGVKD. The junction had 4 bases not matched to a gene; V was cut back by 6 bases and J by 0 bases. Here the CDR3 DNA reads TGTGCCATCAGATGGGACAGGGGCCCGAACACCGGGGAGCTGTTTTTT. As protein: CAIRWDRGPNTGELFF.

The table lists this clonotype with many counts. The chain combines TRBV5-1 with TRBJ2-5, with 10 nucleotides matching TRBD1. Trimming cost V 3 bases and J 6 bases; bases outside gene matches: 8. Germline CDR1 SGHRS, CDR2 YFSETQ. This CDR3 region has 15 residues. CDR3 bases: TGCGCCAGCAGCTACCGGGACAGGGGATTCCAGACCCAGTACTTC. Amino acid sequence: CASSYRDRGFQTQYF.

In this sample, this clonotype turned up a few times. The chain joins TRBV2 to TRBJ1-3; maybe TRBD1 (5 bases). In germline, CDR1 is SNHLY, CDR2 FYNNEI. This CDR3 has 12 residues. Trimming left V 8 bases short and J 7 bases short, with 12 bases between. CDR3 DNA: TGTGCCAGCTCACGGGACCGCAACACCATATATTTT. Protein product: CASSRDRNTIYF. Full variable domain (missing parts from reference TRBV2 and TRBJ1-3): EPEVTQTPSHQVTQMGQEVILRCVPISNHLYFYWYRQILGQKVEFLVSFYNNEISEKSEIFDDQFSVERPDGSNFTLKIRSTKLEDSAMYFCASSRDRNTIYFGEGSWLTVV.

This clonotype was detected ten times or more. The rearrangement links TRBV28 to TRBJ2-4; TRBD2 aligns across 11 bases. Germline CDR1 reads MDHEN; CDR2 reads SYDVKM. Losses at the gene ends were 5 bases for V and 8 bases for J; bases not matched to a gene: 5. The CDR3 loop spans 14 amino acids. CDR3 nucleotides: TGTGCCAGCAGTCCGGGACTAGCGGAAGACATTCAGTACTTC. This encodes CASSPGLAEDIQYF.

This clonotype was picked up many times. The chain recombines TRBV4-3 with TRBJ2-2; TRBD1 or TRBD2 may be the D gene (6 bases each). Between the trimmed V and J ends, which lost 1 base and 11 bases, there was a span of 14 bases. Germline values: CDR1 LGHNA, CDR2 YSLEER. This CDR3 has 14 amino acids. The CDR3 DNA follows: TGCGCCAGCAGCCAAGCGACAGGCGCGGGAGAGCTGTTTTTT. Its protein is CASSQATGAGELFF.

The chain carries TRBV24-1 and TRBJ1-4, with 9 bases matching TRBD1. Germline trimming cut 2 bases from V and 6 bases from J; bases unmatched to any gene: 3. Per the germline V gene, CDR1 is KGHDR and CDR2 is SFDVKD. The CDR3 is made up of 15 amino acids. The CDR3 loop reads CATSDSGTGHEKLFF. DNA of the CDR3: TGTGCCACCAGTGATTCGGGGACAGGGCATGAAAAACTGTTTTTT.

V and J are TRBV20-1 and TRBJ2-3, with 8 bases that match TRBD1. The V gene's germline CDR1 is DFQATT and CDR2 SNEGSKA (reference sequence). The CDR3 spans 19 residues. Losses at the gene ends were 5 bases for V and 3 bases for J; bases not matched to a gene: 22. The CDR3 DNA is TGCAGTGCTTTCCTCCTAAGTAAGGACAGGGCGTATTTGACAGATACGCAGTATTTT. Protein: CSAFLLSKDRAYLTDTQYF.

The DNA for the CDR3 is TGTGCCAGCAGCTTACCTCCCGAATCCGATAATTCACCCCTCCACTTT. This sequence encodes CASSLPPESDNSPLHF. The chain employs TRBV7-9 and TRBJ1-6; D is unclear. V lost 2 bases and J lost 5, with 13 bases in between. The V gene's germline CDR1 is SEHNR and CDR2 FQNEAQ (reference sequence). This CDR3 is built from 16 residues.

This CDR3 reads CASSQSQGGGFGTQYF. The CDR3 DNA reads as TGCGCCAGCAGCCAATCGCAAGGCGGGGGGTTTGGGACCCAGTACTTC. The chain couples TRBV4-3 to TRBJ2-5; 8 bases agree with TRBD2. CDR1 and CDR2 (germline): LGHNA, YSLEER. The trim removed 2 bases at V and 7 bases at J, leaving 12 bases unmatched. The CDR3 extends over 16 amino acids.

This chain connects TRBV29-1 to TRBJ2-3; 10 nucleotides line up with TRBD2. The CDR3 spans 15 residues. Trimming removed 2 bases from V and 8 bases from J; junction bases left unmatched: 10. Germline V gene data show CDR1 as SQVTM and CDR2 as ANQGSEA. The CDR3 coding sequence is TGCAGCGTTGAATGGCTAGCGGGGGCCTCCGGTACGCAGTATTTT. Protein sequence: CSVEWLAGASGTQYF.